This is a list of T cell receptor beta chains from one sample in a study of T cells in Graves' hyperthyroidism and ophthalmopathy. TCRdb redid the calling of the multiplex PCR reads with MiXCR, one entry per CDR3 protein. The sample lists 500,000 to 750,000 distinct CDR3 sequences, 46% occurring once. Sequenced material: peripheral blood or thyroid tissue (not recorded which). These receptors all stem from a woman younger than 30 with Graves' hyperthyroidism. The CDR3 runs from the conserved cysteine through the conserved F or W. The order of the fields is D gene, V gene, J gene, clone size, CDR3 protein, CDR3 DNA. The D gene is left open where the match is weak. Only some rows state a clone size, as once, few, many or a class for expanded clones.

.,TRBV27,TRBJ2-7,.,CASSLGAVGGASEQYF,TGTGCCAGCAGTTTAGGGGCCGTTGGGGGAGCATCAGAGCAGTACTTC
.,TRBV7-2,TRBJ1-3,once,CASSLMGASYEGPGNTIYF,TGTGCCAGCAGCTTAATGGGGGCGTCCTACGAGGGGCCTGGAAACACCATATATTTT
TRBD1,TRBV7-2,TRBJ1-2,.,CASSIGTGVYGYTF,TGTGCCAGCAGCATAGGGACAGGGGTATATGGCTACACCTTC
.,TRBV20-1,TRBJ2-1,few,CSAIAFNEQFF,TGCAGTGCTATCGCGTTCAATGAGCAGTTCTTC
.,TRBV7-8,TRBJ2-3,.,CASSPWMGSGGTDTQYF,TGTGCCAGCAGCCCCTGGATGGGGTCCGGAGGTACAGATACGCAGTATTTT
.,TRBV7-9,TRBJ1-1,.,CASRSRLAANTEAFF,TGTGCCAGCAGGTCCAGACTAGCCGCGAACACTGAAGCTTTCTTT
.,TRBV5-8,TRBJ1-6,many,CASSLGALSGSPLHF,TGTGCCAGCAGCTTGGGGGCCCTTTCGGGTTCACCCCTCCACTTT
TRBD2,TRBV7-2,TRBJ2-7,.,CAGSTSGRASYEQYF,TGTGCCGGTTCGACTAGCGGGAGGGCCTCCTACGAGCAGTACTTC
.,TRBV29-1,TRBJ1-2,.,CSVKDRYTF,TGCAGCGTCAAAGATCGCTACACCTTC
.,TRBV6-2/TRBV6-3,TRBJ1-3,.,CATRRSSGSTIYF,TGTGCCACCCGGCGGTCCTCTGGAAGCACCATATATTTT
.,TRBV20-1,TRBJ1-6,many,CSARDLDNNSPLHF,TGCAGTGCTAGAGACCTAGATAATAATTCACCCCTCCACTTT
TRBD1,TRBV9,TRBJ1-1,many,CASSVVQGGTEAFF,TGTGCCAGCAGCGTAGTACAGGGGGGCACTGAAGCTTTCTTT
TRBD2,TRBV6-1,TRBJ2-7,many,CASSEGLAEGYEQYF,TGTGCCAGCAGTGAAGGACTAGCGGAGGGGTACGAGCAGTACTTC
.,TRBV11-2,TRBJ1-3,many,CASSFEGNTIYF,TGTGCCAGCAGCTTCGAAGGAAACACCATATATTTT
.,TRBV24-1,TRBJ1-4,many,CATSQPTNEKLFF,TGTGCCACCTCACAACCAACTAATGAAAAACTGTTTTTT
TRBD2,TRBV10-3,TRBJ2-7,many,CAISESREKEYEQYF,TGTGCCATCAGTGAGTCGCGGGAGAAAGAATACGAGCAGTACTTC
TRBD1,TRBV6-6,TRBJ1-1,few,CASTPRRTGGPEAFF,TGTGCCAGCACGCCGAGGCGGACAGGGGGCCCTGAAGCTTTCTTT
.,TRBV7-2,TRBJ2-5,.,CASSYLAGDGETQYF,TGTGCCAGCAGCTATCTAGCAGGGGATGGAGAGACCCAGTACTTC
TRBD2,TRBV7-9,TRBJ2-1,few,CASSPGTSEFF,TGTGCCAGCAGCCCTGGGACTAGCGAGTTCTTC
TRBD1,TRBV9,TRBJ2-1,few,CASSVGTGKGVDEQFF,TGTGCCAGCAGCGTAGGGACAGGGAAAGGGGTCGATGAGCAGTTCTTC